The 19 T cell receptor beta chains listed next were all sequenced from one sample in a study of neoadjuvant anti-PD-1 for oral cavity cancer. Here immunoSEQ multiplex PCR was the method, and the copy in TCRdb shows in-frame clones only, minus some. Of roughly 16,000 clones listed, roughly 35% were seen once; the top ten hold roughly two fifths. This sample's time point: after neoadjuvant nivolumab, at surgical resection. The input for sequencing was tumor tissue, taken after nivolumab (anti-PD-1) treatment. These receptors were taken from a person between 35 and 79 years old with oral cavity squamous cell carcinoma.

The V gene is TRBV2, the J gene TRBJ2-3, with D perhaps TRBD2 (6 bases). This CDR3 comprises 14 residues. In germline, CDR1 is SNHLY, CDR2 FYNNEI. V lost 2 bases to trimming and J lost 6 bases, with 12 bases between them. The CDR3 region has the DNA TGTGCCAGCAGTGAACGGGTGGAGGGGGATACGCAGTATTTT. It translates to CASSERVEGDTQYF.

This clone was detected only a few times. The rearrangement joins TRBV7-2 to TRBJ1-2; D is unclear. This CDR3 has 13 amino acids. V lost 4 bases, J lost 5 bases, and 11 bases lay in between. CDR1 and CDR2 from the germline V gene are SGHTA and FQGNSA. This CDR3 is CASSWDWEYGYTF. The CDR3 DNA follows: TGTGCCAGCAGCTGGGATTGGGAGTATGGCTACACCTTC.

The chain carries TRBV2 and TRBJ1-1; TRBD1 agrees at 7 bases. The length of the CDR3 is 14 residues. CDR1 is SNHLY, CDR2 FYNNEI, per germline. Losses at the gene ends were 6 bases for V and 1 base for J; bases not matched to a gene: 5. CDR3 sequence reads: CASRRQGWNTEAFF. The CDR3 bases are TGTGCCAGCAGGCGACAGGGTTGGAACACTGAAGCTTTCTTT. Combining the CDR3 with reference TRBV2 and TRBJ1-1 gives the whole variable domain EPEVTQTPSHQVTQMGQEVILRCVPISNHLYFYWYRQILGQKVEFLVSFYNNEISEKSEIFDDQFSVERPDGSNFTLKIRSTKLEDSAMYFCASRRQGWNTEAFFGQGTRLTVV.

This clone was counted ten times or more. The chain uses TRBV7-9 and TRBJ1-1; the D gene is possibly TRBD1 (5 bases). The CDR3 sequence is 14 residues long. Trimming shortened V by 3 bases and J by 1 base, and 9 bases separated the two germline ends. Looked up from germline, CDR1 is SEHNR and CDR2 is FQNEAQ (reference sequence). For the CDR3, the DNA is TGTGCCAGCAGCTTCGGGGACGGGAACACTGAAGCTTTCTTT. Protein sequence: CASSFGDGNTEAFF.

The chain combines TRBV7-3 with TRBJ1-2; TRBD1 is a possible D gene (6 bases). The CDR3 has 15 amino acids. V gave up 5 bases and J gave up 6 bases, with 19 bases separating them. The germline CDR1 and CDR2 sequences are SGHTA and FQGTGA. The CDR3 region is CASSERGGPVHGYTF. In nucleotides, the CDR3 is TGTGCCAGCAGCGAAAGGGGGGGCCCAGTCCATGGCTACACCTTC.

This clone was seen only a few times. This sequence joins TRBV6-1 and TRBJ1-5, with a weak D call TRBD1 (6 bases). Per the germline V gene, CDR1 is MNHNS and CDR2 is SASEGT. The CDR3 runs to 13 residues. With 5 bases removed from V and 7 bases from J, the gap between germline ends came to 12 bases. The CDR3 nucleotides read TGTGCCAGCAGTCAACAGGGAGAGCAGCCCCAGCATTTT. Amino acids: CASSQQGEQPQHF.

The CDR3 DNA sequence: TGTGCCAGCAGTTACGGGGACAGGGGCCAAGAGACCCAGTACTTC. Translation: CASSYGDRGQETQYF. The chain joins TRBV6-5 to TRBJ2-5, with 10 nucleotides matching TRBD1. V trimming: 2 bases; J trimming: 1 base; junction bases outside the gene matches: 1. Germline V gene data show CDR1 as MNHEY and CDR2 as SVGAGI. CDR3 size: 15 residues.

The V call is TRBV10-3, the J call TRBJ2-7, with a tentative D call TRBD2 (6 bases). CDR3 size: 12 residues. Germline values: CDR1 ENHRY, CDR2 SYGVKD. Trimming left V 3 bases short and J 5 bases short, with 8 bases between. The CDR3 DNA sequence: TGTGCCATCAGTGAAGGAGGGGACGAGCAGTACTTC. Its protein product is CAISEGGDEQYF.

The chain links TRBV11-1 to TRBJ2-1, with 7 positions matching TRBD1. Germline CDR1 reads SGHAT; CDR2 reads FQDESV (reference sequence). With V trimmed by 5 bases and J by 2 bases, 6 bases remained unmatched. The CDR3 has 15 amino acids. CDR3 residues: CASSQDRETYNEQFF. The CDR3 DNA reads TGTGCCAGCAGCCAAGACAGGGAGACCTACAATGAGCAGTTCTTC.

Here the CDR3 reads CASSLVFLRGENTEAFF. In DNA form, the CDR3 reads TGTGCCAGCAGCTTAGTCTTCTTGAGGGGCGAGAACACTGAAGCTTTCTTT. The gene calls are TRBV7-2 and TRBJ1-1, with D possibly being TRBD1 (5 bases). CDR1 is SGHTA, CDR2 FQGNSA, per germline. Trimming took off 1 base at V and 1 base at J, with 16 bases between the two ends. The CDR3 contains 17 residues. Full variable domain (missing parts from reference TRBV7-2 and TRBJ1-1): GAGVSQSPSNKVTEKGKDVELRCDPISGHTALYWYRQSLGQGLEFLIYFQGNSAPDKSGLPSDRFSAERTGGSVSTLTIQRTQQEDSAVYLCASSLVFLRGENTEAFFGQGTRLTVV.

This clone was counted only a few times. The gene calls are TRBV25-1 and TRBJ2-7; D may be TRBD1 (5 bases). The CDR3 contains 12 residues. Per the germline V gene, CDR1 is MGHDK and CDR2 is SYGVNS. Trimming removed 4 bases from V and 6 bases from J, with 10 bases in between. CDR3 sequence: CASSGRTFEQYF. CDR3 DNA: TGTGCCAGCAGTGGTCGGACATTCGAGCAGTACTTC.

This clone was seen only a few times. The chain employs TRBV2 and TRBJ1-5, with no clear D. This CDR3 contains 12 residues. Deletions cut 2 bases from V and 1 base from J, with 0 bases between. Germline V lookup: CDR1 SNHLY, CDR2 FYNNEI. CDR3 loop: CASSESNQPQHF. The DNA for the CDR3 is TGTGCCAGCAGTGAAAGCAATCAGCCCCAGCATTTT. The full variable domain, completed using reference TRBV2 and TRBJ1-5, is EPEVTQTPSHQVTQMGQEVILRCVPISNHLYFYWYRQILGQKVEFLVSFYNNEISEKSEIFDDQFSVERPDGSNFTLKIRSTKLEDSAMYFCASSESNQPQHFGDGTRLSIL.

This chain uses TRBV9 with TRBJ1-1; D is undetermined. Germline V gene lookup returns CDR1 SGDLS and CDR2 YYNGEE. CDR3 length: 14 amino acids. Trimming cost V 0 bases and J 1 base, with 7 bases left between them. The CDR3 DNA follows: TGTGCCAGCAGCGTAGAGTCGGCGAACACTGAAGCTTTCTTT. Translating it yields CASSVESANTEAFF.

This rearrangement joins TRBV6-1 to TRBJ1-2; D gene uncertain. V was clipped by 5 bases and J by 1 base, with 8 bases between them. Germline CDR1 reads MNHNS; CDR2 reads SASEGT. This CDR3 is built from 13 residues. DNA of the CDR3: TGTGCCAGCAGTCGTGACGGTAACTATGGCTACACCTTC. Translated: CASSRDGNYGYTF.

V is TRBV4-3 and J is TRBJ2-3, with D hard to call. The CDR3 is 14 residues long. With 2 bases removed from V and 2 bases from J, the gap between germline ends came to 8 bases. CDR1 and CDR2 (germline): LGHNA, YSLEER. Here the CDR3 reads CASSQSLLTDTQYF. CDR3 coding DNA: TGCGCCAGCAGCCAAAGCCTTCTCACAGATACGCAGTATTTT.

This chain uses TRBV6-1 with TRBJ1-3, with D unclear. Trimming removed 6 bases at V and 2 bases at J, with 14 bases between. CDR1 is MNHNS, CDR2 SASEGT, per germline. This CDR3 is built from 15 residues. The CDR3 is CASRLVDLAGNTIYF. CDR3 nucleotides: TGTGCCAGCAGATTAGTGGATCTCGCTGGAAACACCATATATTTT.

This clone was found a few times. The CDR3, as DNA: TGTGCCACCCGAGGGGGGAGCTCTGGAAACACCATATATTTT. Amino acid sequence: CATRGGSSGNTIYF. The J gene is TRBJ1-3, the V gene TRBV28; a weak D match, TRBD1 (6 bases). This CDR3 is built from 14 residues. Germline V gives CDR1 MDHEN, CDR2 SYDVKM. Trimming stripped 10 bases from V and 0 bases from J, with 13 bases between.

The genes are TRBV4-3 and TRBJ2-2, with TRBD2 identical over 8 bases. V trimming: 4 bases; J trimming: 2 bases; junction bases outside the gene matches: 15. CDR1 LGHNA and CDR2 YSLEER come from the germline V gene. The length of the CDR3 is 19 residues. As DNA, the CDR3 is TGCGCCAGCAGCCTCCTGCCTCCCCTTAGCGGGGCCAACACCGGGGAGCTGTTTTTT. This translates into CASSLLPPLSGANTGELFF.

This clone was observed a few times. CDR3 DNA: TGTGCCAGCAGCCAGGATACAGGGGTAGGTGGCTACACCTTC. It is translated as CASSQDTGVGGYTF. The V call is TRBV4-2, the J call TRBJ1-2, with TRBD1 identical over 7 bases. CDR3 length equals 14 residues. J lost 7 bases, V lost 3 bases, and 8 bases had no gene match. The germline V gene encodes CDR1 LGHNA and CDR2 YNFKEQ.